This T cell receptor (beta chain) was sequenced in a study of human T cells and chemical hapten exposure. Study conclusions and caveats: Unchanged with DPC sensitization were TCRs above 1 in 1000 frequency.

The CDR3 sequence is 13 residues long. The germline gives CDR1 SQVTM, CDR2 ANQGSEA. Trimming shortened V by 3 bases and J by 6 bases, and 12 bases separated the two germline ends. In TCRdb, the RACE reads were re-called with MiXCR into one record per CDR3 protein. Of over 35,000 distinct CDR3 sequences in the sample, approximately 12% were seen once. The sample holds many counts of this clonotype. Its specificity is not known. Time point given: patch test 3, about 24 weeks after DPC sensitization. Treatment specified: therapeutic diphenylcyclopropenone sensitization with weekly scalp DPC. Extraction of total RNA was performed on unfractionated whole blood.

Sequenced here: whole blood, sampled in connection with sensitization to the hapten diphenylcyclopropenone (DPC). The chain recombines TRBV29-1 with TRBJ2-1; tentative D call: TRBD1 (6 bases). This clonotype was sampled from a middle-aged woman with alopecia areata. Some clones in this sample may be carry-over from other donors' samples. CDR3 bases: TGCAGCGTTGAGGGGACACTTGTCAATGAGCAGTTCTTC. This encodes CSVEGTLVNEQFF.